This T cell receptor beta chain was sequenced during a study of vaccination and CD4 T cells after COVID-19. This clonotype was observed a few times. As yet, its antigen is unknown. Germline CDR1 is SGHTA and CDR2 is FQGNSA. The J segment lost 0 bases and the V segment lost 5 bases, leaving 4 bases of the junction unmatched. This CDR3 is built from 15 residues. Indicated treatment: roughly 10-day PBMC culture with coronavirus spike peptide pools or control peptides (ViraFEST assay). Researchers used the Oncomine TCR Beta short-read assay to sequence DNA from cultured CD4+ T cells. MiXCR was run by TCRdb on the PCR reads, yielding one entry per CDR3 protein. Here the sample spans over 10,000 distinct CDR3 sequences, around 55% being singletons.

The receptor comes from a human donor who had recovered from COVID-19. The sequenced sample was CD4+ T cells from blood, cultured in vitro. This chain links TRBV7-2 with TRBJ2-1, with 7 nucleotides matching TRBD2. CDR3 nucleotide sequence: TGTGCCAGCAGCCCCGGGGGGAGCTCCTACAATGAGCAGTTCTTC. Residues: CASSPGGSSYNEQFF.